This T cell receptor beta chain was documented in a study of human T cells and chemical hapten exposure. The CDR3 consists of 12 residues. The germline V gene has CDR1 MNHNS and CDR2 SASEGT. Deletions cut 7 bases from V and 3 bases from J, with 7 bases between. Separate cDNA molecules received unique molecular identifiers, which the library attached to them. TCRdb reprocessed the RACE reads with MiXCR, giving one entry per CDR3 protein. Of roughly 75,000 distinct CDR3 sequences in the sample, approximately 8.6% were seen once. This clonotype was seen repeatedly, ten times or more. Its antigen remains unidentified. The time point: healthy volunteer bleed at 6 weeks. RNA extraction used unfractionated whole blood as the source of total RNA. Study conclusions and caveats: There was no change with DPC sensitization in TCRs above 1 in 1000 frequency.

This TCR derives from a female donor in good health. Some clones in this sample may be carry-over from other donors' samples. Sequences were obtained from whole blood. The chain has TRBV6-1 and TRBJ2-1; TRBD1 is a possible D gene (6 bases). The CDR3 DNA reads TGTGCCAGCAACAGGGTCTACAATGAGCAGTTCTTC. It codes for CASNRVYNEQFF.